The clone carrying this T cell receptor (beta chain) was observed a handful of times. Its antigen remains unidentified. The data belong to a study of response to subunit inactivated influenza vaccine. Findings of the study overall: Authors suggested each seasonal flu vaccination may recruit only limited numbers of new T cells.

Germline V gene lookup returns CDR1 SGHDN and CDR2 FVKESK. V gave up 1 base and J gave up 4 bases; unmatched junction bases: 4. The CDR3 length is 15 residues. TCRdb recomputed calls from the RT-PCR reads with MiXCR, one row per CDR3 protein. Among under 200,000 distinct CDR3 sequences, approximately 10% were seen once, and the ten largest hold around 11%. The clonotype comes from a man in his fifties or sixties who received an inactivated influenza vaccine. The V call is TRBV14, the J call TRBJ2-7, with 10 bases that match TRBD2. The sample was non-naive T cells sorted from PBMCs, taken 40 to 50 days after vaccination. The CDR3 reads CASSQAAGGPYEQYF. The CDR3 DNA reads as TGTGCCAGCAGCCAAGCAGCGGGAGGGCCTTACGAGCAGTACTTC. Filled out from reference TRBV14 and TRBJ2-7, the complete variable domain reads EAGVTQFPSHSVIEKGQTVTLRCDPISGHDNLYWYRRVMGKEIKFLLHFVKESKQDESGMPNNRFLAERTGGTYSTLKVQPAELEDSGVYFCASSQAAGGPYEQYFGPGTRLTVT.